This T cell receptor beta chain originates from a study of regulatory T cells in long-lasting Graves disease. General study findings and limits: Newly diagnosed disease favored TRBV20-1 and TRBJ2-1 over persistent disease.

This clonotype was seen ten or more times. Antigen specificity is unknown. According to the study, TCR beta libraries were built with iRepertoire HTBI primers and CDR3-region Arm-PCR. TCRdb independently ran MiXCR on the multiplex PCR reads; one entry per CDR3 protein. This table holds approximately 540,000 distinct CDR3 sequences, approximately 12% found once. Indicated time point: newly diagnosed GD, antithyroid drugs for less than 3 months. The TCR library was made from RNA extracted from PBMCs. J was trimmed by 7 bases and V by 6 bases; bases with no gene match: 10. CDR3 length equals 14 residues. Germline loops: CDR1 MDHEN, CDR2 SYDVKM. These data were also reused for a study on T cells in Graves' hyperthyroidism and ophthalmopathy. That study adds: An initial round of RT-PCR targeting the TCR CDR3 relied on the HTBI primer set.

This rearrangement joins TRBV28 to TRBJ1-2; 8 bases are a match to TRBD1. The receptor was isolated from a woman younger than 45 with Graves disease. The material was peripheral blood mononuclear cells (PBMCs), obtained at new diagnosis, from a patient treated with antithyroid drugs. This chain's CDR3 is CASSRPTGAFGYTF. The CDR3 DNA reads TGTGCCAGCAGCCGACCGACAGGGGCCTTTGGCTACACCTTC.